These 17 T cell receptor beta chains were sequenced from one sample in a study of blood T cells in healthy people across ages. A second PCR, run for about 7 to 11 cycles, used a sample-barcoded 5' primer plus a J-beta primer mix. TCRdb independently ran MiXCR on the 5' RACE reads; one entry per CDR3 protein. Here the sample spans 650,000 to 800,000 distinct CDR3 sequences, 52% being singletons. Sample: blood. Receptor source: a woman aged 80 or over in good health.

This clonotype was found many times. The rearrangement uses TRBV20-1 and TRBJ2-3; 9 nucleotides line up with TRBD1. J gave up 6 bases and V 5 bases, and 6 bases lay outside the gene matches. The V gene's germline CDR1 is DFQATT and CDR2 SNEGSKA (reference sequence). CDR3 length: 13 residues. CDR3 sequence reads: CSAPGQGIDTQYF. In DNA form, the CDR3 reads TGCAGTGCTCCCGGACAGGGGATCGATACGCAGTATTTT.

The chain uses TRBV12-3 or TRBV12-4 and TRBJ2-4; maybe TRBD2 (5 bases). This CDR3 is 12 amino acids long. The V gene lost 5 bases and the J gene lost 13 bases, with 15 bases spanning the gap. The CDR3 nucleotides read TGTGCCAGCAGTCCTAATGCTTGGGAGCAGTACTTC. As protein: CASSPNAWEQYF.

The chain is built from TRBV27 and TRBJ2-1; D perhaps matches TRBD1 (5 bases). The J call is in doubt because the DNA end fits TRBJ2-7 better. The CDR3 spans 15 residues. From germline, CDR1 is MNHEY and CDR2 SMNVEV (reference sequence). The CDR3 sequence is CASSLKRGYYNEQYF. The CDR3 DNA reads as TGTGCCAGCAGTTTAAAAAGGGGTTACTACAATGAGCAGTACTTC.

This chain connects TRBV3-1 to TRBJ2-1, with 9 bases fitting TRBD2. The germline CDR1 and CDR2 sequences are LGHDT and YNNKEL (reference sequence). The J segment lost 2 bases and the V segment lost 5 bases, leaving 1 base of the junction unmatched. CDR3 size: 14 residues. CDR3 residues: CASSGLATYNEQFF. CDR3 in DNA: TGTGCCAGCAGCGGACTAGCGACCTACAATGAGCAGTTCTTC.

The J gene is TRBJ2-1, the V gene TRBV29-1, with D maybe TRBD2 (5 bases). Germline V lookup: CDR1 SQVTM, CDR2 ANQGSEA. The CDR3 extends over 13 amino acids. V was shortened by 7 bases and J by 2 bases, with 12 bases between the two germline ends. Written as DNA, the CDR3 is TGCAGCGCTGGAGGAGAAGCCTACAATGAGCAGTTCTTC. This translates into CSAGGEAYNEQFF.

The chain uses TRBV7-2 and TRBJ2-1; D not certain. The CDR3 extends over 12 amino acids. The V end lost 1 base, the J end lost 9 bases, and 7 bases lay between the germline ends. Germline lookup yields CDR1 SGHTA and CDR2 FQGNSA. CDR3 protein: CASSLVGCEQFF. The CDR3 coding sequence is TGTGCCAGCAGCTTAGTCGGATGTGAGCAGTTCTTC.

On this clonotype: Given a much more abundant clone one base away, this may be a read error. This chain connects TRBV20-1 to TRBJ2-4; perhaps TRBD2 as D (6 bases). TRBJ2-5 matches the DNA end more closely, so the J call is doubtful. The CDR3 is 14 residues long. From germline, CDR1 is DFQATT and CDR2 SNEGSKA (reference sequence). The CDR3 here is CSVSGGLLQETQYF. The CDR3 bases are TGCAGTGTTAGCGGTGGACTACTCCAAGAGACCCAGTACTTC.

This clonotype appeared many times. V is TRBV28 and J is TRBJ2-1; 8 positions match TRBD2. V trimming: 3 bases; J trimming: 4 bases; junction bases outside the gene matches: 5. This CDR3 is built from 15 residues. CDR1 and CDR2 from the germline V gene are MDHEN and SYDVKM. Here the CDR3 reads CASSFHLAGYNEQFF. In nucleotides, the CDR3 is TGTGCCAGCAGTTTTCATCTAGCGGGTTACAATGAGCAGTTCTTC.

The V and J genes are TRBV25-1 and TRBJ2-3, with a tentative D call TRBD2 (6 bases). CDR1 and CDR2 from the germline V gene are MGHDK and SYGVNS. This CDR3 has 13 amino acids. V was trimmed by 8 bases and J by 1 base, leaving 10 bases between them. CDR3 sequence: CASWGVGTDTQYF. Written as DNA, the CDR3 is TGTGCCAGCTGGGGGGTTGGCACAGATACGCAGTATTTT.

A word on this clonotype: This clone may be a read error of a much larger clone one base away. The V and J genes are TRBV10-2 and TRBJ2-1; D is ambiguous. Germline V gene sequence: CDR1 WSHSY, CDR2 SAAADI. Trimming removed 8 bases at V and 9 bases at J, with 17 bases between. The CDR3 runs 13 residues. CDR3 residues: CASLRTGPSEQFF. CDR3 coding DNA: TGCGCCAGCTTACGGACCGGGCCTAGTGAGCAGTTCTTC.

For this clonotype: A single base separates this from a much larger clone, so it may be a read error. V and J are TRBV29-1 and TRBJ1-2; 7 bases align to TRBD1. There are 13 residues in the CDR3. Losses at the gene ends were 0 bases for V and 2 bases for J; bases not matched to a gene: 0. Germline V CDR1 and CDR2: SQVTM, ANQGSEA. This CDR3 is CSVEEQGNYGYTF. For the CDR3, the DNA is TGCAGCGTTGAAGAACAGGGGAACTATGGCTACACCTTC.

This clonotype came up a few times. CDR3: CASRGTERYNEQFF. CDR3 nucleotide sequence: TGCGCCAGCAGAGGGACGGAGCGTTACAATGAGCAGTTCTTC. This chain connects TRBV5-1 to TRBJ2-1; D is possibly TRBD1 or TRBD2 (5 bases each). This CDR3 has 14 amino acids. Looked up from germline, CDR1 is SGHRS and CDR2 is YFSETQ. Trimming removed 5 bases from V and 4 bases from J, with 13 bases in between.

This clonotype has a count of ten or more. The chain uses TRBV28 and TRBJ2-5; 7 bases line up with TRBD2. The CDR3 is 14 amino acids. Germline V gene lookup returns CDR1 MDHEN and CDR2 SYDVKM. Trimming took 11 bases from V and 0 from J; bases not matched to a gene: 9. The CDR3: CAGQAGSNQETQYF. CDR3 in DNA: TGTGCCGGCCAAGCGGGGTCGAACCAAGAGACCCAGTACTTC. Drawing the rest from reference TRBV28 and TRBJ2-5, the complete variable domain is DVKVTQSSRYLVKRTGEKVFLECVQDMDHENMFWYRQDPGLGLRLIYFSYDVKMKEKGDIPEGYSVSREKKERFSLILESASTNQTSMYLCAGQAGSNQETQYFGPGTRLLVL.

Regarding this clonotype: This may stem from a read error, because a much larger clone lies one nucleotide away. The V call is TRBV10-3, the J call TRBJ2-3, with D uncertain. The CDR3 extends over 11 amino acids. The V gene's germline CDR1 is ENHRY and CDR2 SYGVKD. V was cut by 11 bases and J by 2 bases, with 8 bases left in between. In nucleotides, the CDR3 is TGTGCCGGCGGATCCACAGATACGCAGTATTTT. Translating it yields CAGGSTDTQYF.

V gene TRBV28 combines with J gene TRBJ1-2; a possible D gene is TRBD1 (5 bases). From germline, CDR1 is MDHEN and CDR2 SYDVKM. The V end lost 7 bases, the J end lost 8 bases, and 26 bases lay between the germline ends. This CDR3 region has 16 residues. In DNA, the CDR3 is TGTGCCAGCAAGCACCCCGGGGACCCTTCTGTTGTCGGCTACACCTTC. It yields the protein CASKHPGDPSVVGYTF.

Written as DNA, the CDR3 is TGTGCCACCAGGCCTACTAGCGGGGGTAATTGGAATGAGCAGTTCTTC. Translated: CATRPTSGGNWNEQFF. The rearrangement uses TRBV24-1 and TRBJ2-1; the match to TRBD2 covers 11 bases. Germline assignment: CDR1 KGHDR and CDR2 SFDVKD. The J segment lost 7 bases and the V segment lost 7 bases, leaving 11 bases of the junction unmatched. This CDR3 is 16 amino acids long.

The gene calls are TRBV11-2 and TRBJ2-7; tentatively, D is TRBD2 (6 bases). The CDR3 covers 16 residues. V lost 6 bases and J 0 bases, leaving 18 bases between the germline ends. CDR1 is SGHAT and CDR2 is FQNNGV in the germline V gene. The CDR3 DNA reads TGTGCCAGCAGGCCGGTTGTACGGGGGAGCTCCTACGAGCAGTACTTC. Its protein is CASRPVVRGSSYEQYF.